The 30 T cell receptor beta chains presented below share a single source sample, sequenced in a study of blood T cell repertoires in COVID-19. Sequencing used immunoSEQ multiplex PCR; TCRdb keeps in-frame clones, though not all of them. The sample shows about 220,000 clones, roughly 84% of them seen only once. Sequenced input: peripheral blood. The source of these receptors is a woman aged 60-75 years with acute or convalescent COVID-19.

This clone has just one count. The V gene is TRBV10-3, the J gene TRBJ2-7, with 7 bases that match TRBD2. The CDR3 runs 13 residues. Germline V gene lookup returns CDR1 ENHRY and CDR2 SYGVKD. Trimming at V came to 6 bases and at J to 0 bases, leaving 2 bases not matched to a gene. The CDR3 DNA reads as TGTGCCATCAGCAGCGGGGCCTCCTACGAGCAGTACTTC. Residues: CAISSGASYEQYF.

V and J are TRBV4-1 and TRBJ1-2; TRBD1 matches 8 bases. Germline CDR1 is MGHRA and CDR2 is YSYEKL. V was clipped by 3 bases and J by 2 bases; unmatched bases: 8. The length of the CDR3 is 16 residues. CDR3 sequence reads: CASSHPGTGANYGYTF. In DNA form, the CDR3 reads TGCGCCAGCAGCCACCCGGGGACAGGTGCGAACTATGGCTACACCTTC.

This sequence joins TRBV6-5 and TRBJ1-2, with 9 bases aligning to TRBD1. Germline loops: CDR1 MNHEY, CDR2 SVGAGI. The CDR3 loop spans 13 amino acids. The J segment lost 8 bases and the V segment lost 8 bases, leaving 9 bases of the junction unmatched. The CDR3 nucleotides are TGTGCCAGCGCGACAGGGGGGCGCCGGGGCTACACCTTC. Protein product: CASATGGRRGYTF.

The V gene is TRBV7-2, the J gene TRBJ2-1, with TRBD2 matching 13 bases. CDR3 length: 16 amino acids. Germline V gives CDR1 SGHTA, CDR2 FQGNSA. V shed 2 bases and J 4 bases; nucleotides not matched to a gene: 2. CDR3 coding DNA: TGTGCCAGCAGCTTAACTAGCGGGGGGGTATACAATGAGCAGTTCTTC. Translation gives CASSLTSGGVYNEQFF.

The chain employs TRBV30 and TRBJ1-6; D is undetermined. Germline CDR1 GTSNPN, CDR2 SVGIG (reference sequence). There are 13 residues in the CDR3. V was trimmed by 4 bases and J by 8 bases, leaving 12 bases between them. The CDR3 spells CAWNFGGDSPLHF. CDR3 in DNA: TGTGCCTGGAACTTTGGCGGAGATTCACCCCTCCACTTT.

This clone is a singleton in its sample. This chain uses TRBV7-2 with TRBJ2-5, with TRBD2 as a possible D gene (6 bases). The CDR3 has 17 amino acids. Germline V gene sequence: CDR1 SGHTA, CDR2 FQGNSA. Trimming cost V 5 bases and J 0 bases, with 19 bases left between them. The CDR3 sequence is CASSRGTGRSYQETQYF. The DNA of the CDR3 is TGTGCCAGCAGCAGAGGGACTGGGCGGAGCTACCAAGAGACCCAGTACTTC.

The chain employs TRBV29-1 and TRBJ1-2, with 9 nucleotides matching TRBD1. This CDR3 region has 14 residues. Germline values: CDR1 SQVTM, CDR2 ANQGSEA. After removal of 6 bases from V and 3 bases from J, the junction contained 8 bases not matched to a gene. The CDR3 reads CSVATGGIDYGYTF. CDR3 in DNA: TGCAGCGTCGCCACAGGGGGCATCGACTATGGCTACACCTTC.

The CDR3 sequence: CASSGTGTDTQYF. In DNA form, the CDR3 reads TGTGCCAGCAGTGGGACAGGGACAGATACGCAGTATTTT. The chain uses TRBV27 and TRBJ2-3; the match to TRBD1 covers 9 bases. Germline V CDR1 and CDR2: MNHEY, SMNVEV (reference sequence). Trimming at V came to 5 bases and at J to 3 bases, leaving 0 bases not matched to a gene. CDR3 length: 13 amino acids.

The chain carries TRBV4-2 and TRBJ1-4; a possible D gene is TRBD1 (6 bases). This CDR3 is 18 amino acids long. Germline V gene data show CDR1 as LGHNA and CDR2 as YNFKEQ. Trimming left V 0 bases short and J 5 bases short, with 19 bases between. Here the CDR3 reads CASSQDQPGGTLNEKLFF. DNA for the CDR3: TGTGCCAGCAGCCAAGATCAGCCCGGTGGGACACTAAATGAAAAACTGTTTTTT.

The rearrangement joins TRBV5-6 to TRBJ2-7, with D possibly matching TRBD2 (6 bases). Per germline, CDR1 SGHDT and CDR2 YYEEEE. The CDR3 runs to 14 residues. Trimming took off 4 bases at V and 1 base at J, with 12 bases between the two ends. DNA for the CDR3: TGTGCCAGCAGCGAGGAGGGTGCGTCCTACGAGCAGTACTTC. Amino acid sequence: CASSEEGASYEQYF.

CDR3 in amino acids: CASSDGTSPVGWYLHF. The CDR3 nucleotides are TGTGCCAGCAGTGACGGCACATCGCCGGTCGGGTGGTACCTCCACTTT. The V and J genes are TRBV6-4 and TRBJ1-6; D is ambiguous. There are 16 residues in the CDR3. Germline-derived CDR1 and CDR2 are MRHNA and SNTAGT. V was clipped by 2 bases and J by 15 bases, with 23 bases between them.

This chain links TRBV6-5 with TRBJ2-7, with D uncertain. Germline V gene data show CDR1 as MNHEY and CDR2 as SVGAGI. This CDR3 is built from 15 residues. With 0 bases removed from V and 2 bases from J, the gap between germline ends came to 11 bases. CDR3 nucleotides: TGTGCCAGCAGTTACTCGGAAAGACGGGCCTACGAGCAGTACTTC. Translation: CASSYSERRAYEQYF.

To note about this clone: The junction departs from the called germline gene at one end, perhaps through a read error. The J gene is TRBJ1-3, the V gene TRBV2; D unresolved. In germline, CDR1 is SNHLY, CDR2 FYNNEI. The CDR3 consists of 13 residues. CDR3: CATSTRSGNTIYF. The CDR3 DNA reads TGTGCCACCAGTACTCGCTCTGGAAACACCATATATTTT.

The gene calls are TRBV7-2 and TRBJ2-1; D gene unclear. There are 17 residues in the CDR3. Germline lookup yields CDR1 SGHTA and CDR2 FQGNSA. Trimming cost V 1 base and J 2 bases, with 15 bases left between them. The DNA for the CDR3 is TGTGCCAGCAGCTTAGATGGGCATTCGACCGCCTACAATGAGCAGTTCTTC. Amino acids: CASSLDGHSTAYNEQFF. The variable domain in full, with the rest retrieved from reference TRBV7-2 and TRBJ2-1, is GAGVSQSPSNKVTEKGKDVELRCDPISGHTALYWYRQSLGQGLEFLIYFQGNSAPDKSGLPSDRFSAERTGGSVSTLTIQRTQQEDSAVYLCASSLDGHSTAYNEQFFGPGTRLTVL.

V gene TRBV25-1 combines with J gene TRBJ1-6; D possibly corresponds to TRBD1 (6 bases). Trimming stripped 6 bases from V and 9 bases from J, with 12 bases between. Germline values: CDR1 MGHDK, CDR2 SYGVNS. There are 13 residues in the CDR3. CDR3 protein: CASSTGWRSPLHF. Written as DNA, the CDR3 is TGTGCCAGCAGCACAGGGTGGCGTTCACCCCTCCACTTT.

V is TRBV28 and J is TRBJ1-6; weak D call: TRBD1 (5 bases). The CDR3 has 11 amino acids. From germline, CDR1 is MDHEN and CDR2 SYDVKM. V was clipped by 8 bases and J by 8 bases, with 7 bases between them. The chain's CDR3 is CASGAYSPLHF. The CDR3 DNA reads TGTGCCAGCGGGGCCTATTCACCCCTCCACTTT. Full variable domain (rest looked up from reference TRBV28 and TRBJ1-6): DVKVTQSSRYLVKRTGEKVFLECVQDMDHENMFWYRQDPGLGLRLIYFSYDVKMKEKGDIPEGYSVSREKKERFSLILESASTNQTSMYLCASGAYSPLHFGNGTRLTVT.

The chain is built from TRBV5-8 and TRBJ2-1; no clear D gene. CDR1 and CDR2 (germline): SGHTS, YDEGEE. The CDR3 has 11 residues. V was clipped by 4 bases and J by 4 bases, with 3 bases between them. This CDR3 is CASSTYNEQFF. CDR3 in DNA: TGTGCCAGCAGCACTTACAATGAGCAGTTCTTC. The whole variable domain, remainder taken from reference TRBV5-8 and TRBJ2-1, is EAGVTQSPTHLIKTRGQQATLRCSPISGHTSVYWYQQALGLGLQFLLWYDEGEERNRGNFPPRFSGRQFPNYSSELNVNALELEDSALYLCASSTYNEQFFGPGTRLTVL.

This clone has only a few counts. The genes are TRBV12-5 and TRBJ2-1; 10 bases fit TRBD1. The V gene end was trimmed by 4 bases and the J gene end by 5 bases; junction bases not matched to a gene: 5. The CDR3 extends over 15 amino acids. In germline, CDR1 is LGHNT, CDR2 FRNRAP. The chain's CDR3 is CASGWDRGSHNEQFF. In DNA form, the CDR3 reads TGTGCTAGTGGTTGGGACAGGGGAAGTCACAATGAGCAGTTCTTC.

In DNA form, the CDR3 reads TGTGCCAGCTCACCAATGCTAGCGGGGGAGAGAGAGACCCAGTACTTC. It encodes CASSPMLAGERETQYF. The chain is built from TRBV18 and TRBJ2-5; 10 bases agree with TRBD2. Germline V gives CDR1 KGHSH, CDR2 LQKENI. With V trimmed by 2 bases and J by 4 bases, 7 bases remained unmatched. The CDR3 has 16 residues.

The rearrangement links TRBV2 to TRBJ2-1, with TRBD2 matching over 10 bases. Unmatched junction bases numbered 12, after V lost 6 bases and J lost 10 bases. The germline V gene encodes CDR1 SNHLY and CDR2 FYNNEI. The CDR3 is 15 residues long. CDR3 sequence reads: CASRPSSGSGGEQFF. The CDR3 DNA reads TGTGCCAGCAGACCATCAAGTGGTAGCGGGGGGGAGCAGTTCTTC.

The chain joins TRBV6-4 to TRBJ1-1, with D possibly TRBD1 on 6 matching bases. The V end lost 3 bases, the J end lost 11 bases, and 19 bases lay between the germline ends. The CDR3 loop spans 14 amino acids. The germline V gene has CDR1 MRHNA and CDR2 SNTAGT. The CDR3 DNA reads TGTGCCAGCAGTGAGGCGGGAGGGGGTAGTCGGGCTTTCTTT. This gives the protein CASSEAGGGSRAFF.

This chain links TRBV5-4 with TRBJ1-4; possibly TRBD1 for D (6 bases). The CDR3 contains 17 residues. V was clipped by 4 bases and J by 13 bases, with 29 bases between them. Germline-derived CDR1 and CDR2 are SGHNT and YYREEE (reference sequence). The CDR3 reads CASSPEGSRGPGKSLFF. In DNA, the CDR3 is TGTGCCAGCAGCCCTGAGGGATCCAGGGGCCCGGGGAAGTCACTGTTTTTT. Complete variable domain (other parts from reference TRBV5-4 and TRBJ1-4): ETGVTQSPTHLIKTRGQQVTLRCSSQSGHNTVSWYQQALGQGPQFIFQYYREEENGRGNFPPRFSGLQFPNYSSELNVNALELDDSALYLCASSPEGSRGPGKSLFFGSGTQLSVL.

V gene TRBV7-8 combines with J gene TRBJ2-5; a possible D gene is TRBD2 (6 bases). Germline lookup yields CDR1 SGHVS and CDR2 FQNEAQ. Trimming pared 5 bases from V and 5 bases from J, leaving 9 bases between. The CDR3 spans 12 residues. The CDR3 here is CASSTAGETQYF. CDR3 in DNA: TGTGCCAGCAGCACCGCGGGGGAGACCCAGTACTTC.

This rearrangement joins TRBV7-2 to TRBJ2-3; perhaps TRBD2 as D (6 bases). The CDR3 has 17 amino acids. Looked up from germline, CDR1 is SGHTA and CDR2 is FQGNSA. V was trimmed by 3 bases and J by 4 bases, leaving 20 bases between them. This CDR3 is CASSFPAGASAPDTQYF. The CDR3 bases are TGTGCCAGCAGCTTTCCAGCGGGCGCCTCCGCCCCAGATACGCAGTATTTT.

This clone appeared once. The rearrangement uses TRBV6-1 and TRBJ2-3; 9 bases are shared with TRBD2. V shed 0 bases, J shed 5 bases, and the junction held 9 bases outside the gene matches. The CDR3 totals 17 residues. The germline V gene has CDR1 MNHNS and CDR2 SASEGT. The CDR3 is CASSEALAGGLGDTQYF. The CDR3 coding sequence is TGTGCCAGCAGTGAAGCGCTCGCGGGGGGGCTAGGAGATACGCAGTATTTT.

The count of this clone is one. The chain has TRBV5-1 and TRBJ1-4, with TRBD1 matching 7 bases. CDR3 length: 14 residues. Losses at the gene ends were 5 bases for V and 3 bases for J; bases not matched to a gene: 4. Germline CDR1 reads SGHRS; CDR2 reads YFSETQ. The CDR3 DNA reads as TGCGCCAGCAGTTGGGACAGAGCTAATGAAAAACTGTTTTTT. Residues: CASSWDRANEKLFF.

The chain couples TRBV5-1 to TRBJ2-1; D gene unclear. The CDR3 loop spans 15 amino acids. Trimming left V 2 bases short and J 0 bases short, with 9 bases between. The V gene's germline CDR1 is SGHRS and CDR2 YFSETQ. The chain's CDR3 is CASSFRLASYNEQFF. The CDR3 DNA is TGCGCCAGCAGCTTTAGATTAGCCTCCTACAATGAGCAGTTCTTC.

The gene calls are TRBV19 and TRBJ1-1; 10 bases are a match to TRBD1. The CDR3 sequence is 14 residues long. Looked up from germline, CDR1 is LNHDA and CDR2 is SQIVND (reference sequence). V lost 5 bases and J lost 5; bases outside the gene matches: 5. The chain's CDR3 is CASSRDRGRTEAFF. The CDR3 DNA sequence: TGTGCCAGTAGTCGGGACAGGGGTCGAACTGAAGCTTTCTTT.

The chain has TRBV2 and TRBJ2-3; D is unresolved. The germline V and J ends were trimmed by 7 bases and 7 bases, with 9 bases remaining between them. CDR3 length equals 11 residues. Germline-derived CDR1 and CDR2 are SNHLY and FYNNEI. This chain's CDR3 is CASTSLNTQYF. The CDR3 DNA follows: TGTGCCAGCACTTCACTAAATACGCAGTATTTT. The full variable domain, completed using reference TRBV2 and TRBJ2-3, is EPEVTQTPSHQVTQMGQEVILRCVPISNHLYFYWYRQILGQKVEFLVSFYNNEISEKSEIFDDQFSVERPDGSNFTLKIRSTKLEDSAMYFCASTSLNTQYFGPGTRLTVL.

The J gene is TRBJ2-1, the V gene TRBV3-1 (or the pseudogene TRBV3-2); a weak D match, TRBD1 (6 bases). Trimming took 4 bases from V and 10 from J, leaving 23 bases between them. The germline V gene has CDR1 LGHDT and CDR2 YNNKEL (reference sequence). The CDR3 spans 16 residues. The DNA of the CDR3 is TGTGCCAGCAGCCGCGCCCCAGGGGTCGGGAAGGTAGAGCAGTTCTTC. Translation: CASSRAPGVGKVEQFF.